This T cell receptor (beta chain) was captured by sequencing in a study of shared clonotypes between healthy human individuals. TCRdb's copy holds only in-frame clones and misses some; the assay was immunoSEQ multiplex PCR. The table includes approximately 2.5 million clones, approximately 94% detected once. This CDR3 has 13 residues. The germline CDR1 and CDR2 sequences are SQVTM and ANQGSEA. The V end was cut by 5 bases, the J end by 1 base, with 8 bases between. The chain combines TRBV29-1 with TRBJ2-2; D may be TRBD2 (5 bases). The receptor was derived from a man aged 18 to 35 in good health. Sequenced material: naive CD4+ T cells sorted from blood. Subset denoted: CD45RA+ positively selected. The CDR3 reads CSVSRGNTGELFF. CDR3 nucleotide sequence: TGCAGCGTTAGTCGGGGGAACACCGGGGAGCTGTTTTTT.